What follows describes a single T cell receptor beta chain. What antigen it recognizes has not been identified. Per-base quality was not reported, and no clone a single base away is much larger than it. Blood samples for TCR beta sequencing were provided by related transplant donors. Using Nuclei Lysis Solution, genomic DNA was extracted from unfractionated peripheral blood mononuclear cells that were either fresh or cryopreserved. The immunoSEQ assay, a bias-controlled multiplex PCR using V- and J-specific primers, was used to amplify TCR beta CDR3 regions from genomic DNA. In a second PCR step, the CDR3 amplicons were tagged with a proprietary barcode plus Illumina adapter sequences. An Illumina MiSeq instrument was used for sequencing of the CDR3 libraries. The paper's processing steps were these. Export and quality control were handled in immunoSEQ Analyzer 3.0, while downstream analyses relied on R Bioconductor and Immunarch. Only productive rearrangements in the normalized downsampled data set went into calculating the repertoire metrics. Pathologically expanded clonotypes were defined as those larger than 5 templates in the normalized cohort. Repertoire diversity was measured with the Inverse Simpson Index. To capture all clonotypes, the CMV-specificity analyses were run on the non-normalized data set. The table comes from immuneACCESS by way of TCRdb, which keeps in-frame sequences with V and J called. Part of the clones is missing from these tables; in studies checked, under half for an unresolved V gene and the rest for unknown reasons. That table supplies the V and J calls and clone size; D and trimming were determined from the DNA. A total of approximately 10,000 clones appear in this sample, about 88% of them only once. 3% to 4.5% of the sample lies in the top ten.

The data originate from a study of T cell clonotyping in hematopoietic cell transplantation (dated by TCRdb to the early 2020s). Regarding the study in general: A total of 110 to 150 blood samples were collected in the study from about 40 consecutive transplant recipients and their related donors. Recruitment of patients ran from 2015 to early 2017, and follow-up continued until September 2020 or until death. What the research found in general, with its limitations: Just a small fraction of recipient repertoires overlapped with donor repertoires, and more than 97% appeared de novo at the given depth. The sample size was limited, and CD4 and CD8 repertoire contributions could not be separated because cells were not sorted. Recipient TCR diversity fell after transplant, with pathologically expanded clonotypes rising progressively from day 30 to day 180. Broader TCR repertoire diversity after transplant was predicted by Inverse Simpson Index values from donors and from recipients before transplant.

V is shortened by 8 bases, J by 2 bases, and the region joining them spans 5 bases. From the germline V gene (reference sequence), CDR1 is DFQATT and CDR2 is SNEGSKA. The CDR3 spans 10 residues, from the cysteine through the phenylalanine. The entry retains the CDR3 DNA only, 30 bases that are in frame from base 1. This TCR was recovered from a human donor who either received an allogeneic hematopoietic cell transplant for a myeloid malignancy or was a related donor (not recorded which). Some clones in this sample may be carry-over from other donors' samples. The rearrangement joined TRBV20-1 to TRBJ2-3; the D segment cannot be called with confidence. The sequenced sample was peripheral blood mononuclear cells. The CDR3 protein sequence reads: CSPNTDTQYF. The sequence in DNA is TGCAGTCCCAACACAGATACGCAGTATTTT.